The 2 T cell receptor beta chains presented below share a single source sample, sequenced in a study of beta chain features in type 1 diabetes. Study-level results: Shortening that was moderate but significant affected the TCRB CDR3s of Type 1 diabetes patients in all four CD4+ subsets.

The authors reverse transcribed all of the isolated RNA, so sequencing captured expressed TCRB transcripts. The method was immunoSEQ multiplex PCR; TCRdb's version includes in-frame clones alone and lacks a portion of them. The sample lists 600,000 to 700,000 clones, 9.5% to 15% occurring once. No antigens are known for them. Sequencing used naive CD4+ T cells from blood. The receptors were sampled from a man aged 30 to 39 with type 1 diabetes.

A few counts support this clone. The gene calls are TRBV9 and TRBJ2-1, with TRBD1 as a possible D gene (6 bases). The CDR3 length is 14 residues. CDR1 is SGDLS, CDR2 YYNGEE, per germline. Trimming pared 5 bases from V and 8 bases from J, leaving 17 bases between. The CDR3 loop is CASSNTGFADEQFF. In DNA form, the CDR3 reads TGTGCCAGCAGTAATACAGGGTTTGCCGATGAGCAGTTCTTC.

This chain links TRBV7-9 with TRBJ1-2; 9 bases map to TRBD1. Losses at the gene ends were 8 bases for V and 6 bases for J; bases not matched to a gene: 7. CDR1 is SEHNR and CDR2 is FQNEAQ in the germline V gene (reference sequence). The CDR3 is 13 residues long. CDR3 in amino acids: CASRPTGGNGYTF. In DNA, the CDR3 is TGTGCCAGCCGCCCTACAGGGGGCAATGGCTACACCTTC.